One and the same sample provided the 9 T cell receptor beta chains below, sequenced in a study of blood T cells in healthy people across ages. PCR was performed a second time for roughly 7 to 12 cycles using a sample-barcoded 5' primer and a J-beta primer mix. TCRdb re-derived calls from the 5' RACE reads in MiXCR, one entry per CDR3 protein. Of roughly 700,000 distinct CDR3 sequences in the sample, around 48% were seen once. Sample: blood. These receptors all come from an older woman in good health.

J is TRBJ2-1 and V is TRBV20-1, with 12 bases lining up with TRBD2. The CDR3 runs 14 residues. The J segment lost 6 bases and the V segment lost 4 bases, leaving 4 bases of the junction unmatched. Germline lookup yields CDR1 DFQATT and CDR2 SNEGSKA (reference sequence). CDR3 amino acids: CSAMTSGRINEQFF. The CDR3 DNA reads TGCAGTGCTATGACTAGCGGGAGAATCAATGAGCAGTTCTTC.

This clonotype has a count of ten or more. This chain connects TRBV19 to TRBJ2-5; D remains ambiguous. The CDR3 loop spans 14 amino acids. Germline V CDR1 and CDR2: LNHDA, SQIVND (reference sequence). V was cut by 2 bases and J by 1 base, with 8 bases left in between. CDR3 residues: CASSILGSQETQYF. CDR3 coding DNA: TGTGCCAGTAGTATACTGGGTAGCCAAGAGACCCAGTACTTC.

This clonotype appeared a few times. This chain uses TRBV4-2 with TRBJ2-3, with D possibly being TRBD2 (6 bases). This CDR3 is 17 amino acids long. V gave up 1 base and J gave up 4 bases, with 18 bases separating them. The V gene's germline CDR1 is LGHNA and CDR2 YNFKEQ. As DNA, the CDR3 is TGTGCCAGCAGCCAAGCTCACTCTGACGGGAGAGCAGATACGCAGTATTTT. Encoded protein: CASSQAHSDGRADTQYF.

This clonotype was detected a few times. V gene TRBV5-1 combines with J gene TRBJ2-1; unclear D gene. The length of the CDR3 is 14 residues. Germline V lookup: CDR1 SGHRS, CDR2 YFSETQ. The V end was cut by 4 bases, the J end by 7 bases, with 15 bases between. The CDR3 DNA is TGCGCCAGCAGCGTGGTCCCTGCCTTGAATGAGCAGTTCTTC. This translates into CASSVVPALNEQFF.

V is TRBV20-1 and J is TRBJ1-1, with no clear D. CDR1 is DFQATT, CDR2 SNEGSKA, per germline (reference sequence). Trimming pared 3 bases from V and 0 bases from J, leaving 8 bases between. This CDR3 is built from 13 residues. The chain's CDR3 is CSASPSVNTEAFF. CDR3 in DNA: TGCAGTGCTAGCCCGAGTGTGAACACTGAAGCTTTCTTT.

This clonotype has only a few counts. The chain links TRBV10-3 to TRBJ2-1; TRBD2 matches at 8 bases. Germline V gives CDR1 ENHRY, CDR2 SYGVKD. The CDR3 is made up of 16 amino acids. Trimming took 0 bases from V and 0 from J; bases not matched to a gene: 1. The CDR3 DNA sequence: TGTGCCATCAGTGAGTCGGCGGGGGGCTCCTACAATGAGCAGTTCTTC. This gives the protein CAISESAGGSYNEQFF.

The sample holds a few counts of this clonotype. The rearrangement joins TRBV7-2 to TRBJ2-1; 7 bases match TRBD1. V lost 5 bases to trimming and J lost 2 bases; unmatched junction nucleotides: 6. Germline V gene data show CDR1 as SGHTA and CDR2 as FQGNSA. The CDR3 has 15 residues. CDR3 DNA: TGTGCCAGCAGCCAAAGTACAGGGGCCTACAATGAGCAGTTCTTC. It translates to CASSQSTGAYNEQFF.

This chain joins TRBV28 and TRBJ2-7; 11 bases align to TRBD1. This CDR3 has 18 residues. With V trimmed by 0 bases and J by 2 bases, 9 bases remained unmatched. Germline V gene data show CDR1 as MDHEN and CDR2 as SYDVKM. In nucleotides, the CDR3 is TGTGCCAGCAGTTTATGGGGGGGACAGGGGGAAGTAACCTACGAGCAGTACTTC. It specifies CASSLWGGQGEVTYEQYF.

This clonotype was found many times. The genes are TRBV20-1 and TRBJ2-3; possibly TRBD2 for D (5 bases). CDR1 and CDR2 from the germline V gene are DFQATT and SNEGSKA (reference sequence). This CDR3 spans 13 amino acids. In nucleotides, the CDR3 is TGCAGCGACGCGGGCCCTGGGACAGATACGCAGTATTTT. Its translation is CSDAGPGTDTQYF.